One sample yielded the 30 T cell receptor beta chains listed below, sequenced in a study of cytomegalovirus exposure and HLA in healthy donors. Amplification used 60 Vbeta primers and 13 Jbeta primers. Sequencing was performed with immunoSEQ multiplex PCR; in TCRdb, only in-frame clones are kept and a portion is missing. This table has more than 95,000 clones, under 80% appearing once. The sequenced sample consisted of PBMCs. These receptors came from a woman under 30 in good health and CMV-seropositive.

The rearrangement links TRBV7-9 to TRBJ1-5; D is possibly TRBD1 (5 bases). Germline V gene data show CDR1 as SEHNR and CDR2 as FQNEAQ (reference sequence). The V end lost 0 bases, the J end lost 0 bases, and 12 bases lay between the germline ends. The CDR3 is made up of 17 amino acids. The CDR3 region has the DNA TGTGCCAGCAGCTTAGCGGGGCCGGAATATAGCAATCAGCCCCAGCATTTT. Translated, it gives CASSLAGPEYSNQPQHF.

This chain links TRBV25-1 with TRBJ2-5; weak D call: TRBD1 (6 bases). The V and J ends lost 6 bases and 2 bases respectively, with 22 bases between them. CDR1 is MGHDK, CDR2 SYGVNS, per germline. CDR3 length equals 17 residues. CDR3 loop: CASSRQGPQGQQETQYF. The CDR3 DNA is TGTGCCAGCAGCCGTCAAGGACCGCAGGGACAACAAGAGACCCAGTACTTC.

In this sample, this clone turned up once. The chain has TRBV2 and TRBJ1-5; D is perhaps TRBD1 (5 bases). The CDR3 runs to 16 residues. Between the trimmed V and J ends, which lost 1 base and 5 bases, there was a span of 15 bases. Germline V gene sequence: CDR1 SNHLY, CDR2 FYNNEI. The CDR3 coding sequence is TGTGCCAGCAGTGAAGTCCCAGGGAAGATGGATCAGCCCCAGCATTTT. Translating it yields CASSEVPGKMDQPQHF.

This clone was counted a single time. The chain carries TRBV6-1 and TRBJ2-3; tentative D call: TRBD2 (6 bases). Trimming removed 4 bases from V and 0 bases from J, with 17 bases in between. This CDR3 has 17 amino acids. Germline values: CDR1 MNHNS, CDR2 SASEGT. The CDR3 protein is CASSAHTDGGSTDTQYF. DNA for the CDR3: TGTGCCAGCAGTGCCCATACCGACGGAGGGAGCACAGATACGCAGTATTTT.

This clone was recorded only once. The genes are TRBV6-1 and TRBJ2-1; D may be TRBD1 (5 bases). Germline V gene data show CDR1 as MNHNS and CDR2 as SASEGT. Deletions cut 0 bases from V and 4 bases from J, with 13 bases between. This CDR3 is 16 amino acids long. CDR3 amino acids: CASSEAFRQSYNEQFF. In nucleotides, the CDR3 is TGTGCCAGCAGTGAAGCCTTTCGACAGTCGTACAATGAGCAGTTCTTC.

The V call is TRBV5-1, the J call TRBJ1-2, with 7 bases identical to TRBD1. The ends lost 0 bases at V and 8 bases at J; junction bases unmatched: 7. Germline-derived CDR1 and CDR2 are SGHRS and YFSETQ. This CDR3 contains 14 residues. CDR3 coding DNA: TGCGCCAGCAGCTTGGGACAGGGAATTGGGGGCTACACCTTC. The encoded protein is CASSLGQGIGGYTF.

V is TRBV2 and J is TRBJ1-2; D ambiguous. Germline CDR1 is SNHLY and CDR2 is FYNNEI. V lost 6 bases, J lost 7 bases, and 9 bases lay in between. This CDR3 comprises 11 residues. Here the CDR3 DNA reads TGTGCCAGCAGGCAGAGGGCTGGCTACACCTTC. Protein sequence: CASRQRAGYTF.

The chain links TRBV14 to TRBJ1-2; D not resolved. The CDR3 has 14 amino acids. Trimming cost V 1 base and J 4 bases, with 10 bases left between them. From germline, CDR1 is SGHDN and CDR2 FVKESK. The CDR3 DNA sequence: TGTGCCAGCAGCCAAGTTACGGGTGGCTATGGCTACACCTTC. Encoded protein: CASSQVTGGYGYTF.

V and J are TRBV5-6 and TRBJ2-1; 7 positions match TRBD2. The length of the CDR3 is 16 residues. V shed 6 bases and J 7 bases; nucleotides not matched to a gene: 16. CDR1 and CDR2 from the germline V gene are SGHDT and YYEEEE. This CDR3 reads CASTPGRREFTNEQFF. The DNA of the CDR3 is TGTGCCAGCACCCCCGGGCGGCGGGAGTTCACGAATGAGCAGTTCTTC.

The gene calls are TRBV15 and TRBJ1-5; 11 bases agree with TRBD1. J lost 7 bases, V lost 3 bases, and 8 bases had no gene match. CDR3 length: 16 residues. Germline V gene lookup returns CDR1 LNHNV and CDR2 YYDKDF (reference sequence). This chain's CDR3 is CATSRGQGVDLQPQHF. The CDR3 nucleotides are TGTGCCACCAGCAGGGGACAGGGGGTGGATTTGCAGCCCCAGCATTTT.

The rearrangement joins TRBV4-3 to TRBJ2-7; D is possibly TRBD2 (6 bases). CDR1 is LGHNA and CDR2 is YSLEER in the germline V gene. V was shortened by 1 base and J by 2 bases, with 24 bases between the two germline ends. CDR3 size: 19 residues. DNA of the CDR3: TGCGCCAGCAGCCAAGGAATTCGGTGGAGGGCCAATGCCACCTACGAGCAGTACTTC. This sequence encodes CASSQGIRWRANATYEQYF.

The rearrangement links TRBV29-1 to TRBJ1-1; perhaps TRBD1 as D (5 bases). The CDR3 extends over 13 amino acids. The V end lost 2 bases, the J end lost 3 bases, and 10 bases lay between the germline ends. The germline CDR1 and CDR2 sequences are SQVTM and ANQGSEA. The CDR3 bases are TGCAGCGTTGAAAAGGGGTTCGACACTGAAGCTTTCTTT. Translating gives CSVEKGFDTEAFF.

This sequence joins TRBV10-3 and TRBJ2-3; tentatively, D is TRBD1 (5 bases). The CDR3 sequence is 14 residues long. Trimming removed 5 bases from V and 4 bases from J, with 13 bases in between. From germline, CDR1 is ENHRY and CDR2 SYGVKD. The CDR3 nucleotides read TGTGCCATCAGTACAGGAACGGGCGCAGATACGCAGTATTTT. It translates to CAISTGTGADTQYF.

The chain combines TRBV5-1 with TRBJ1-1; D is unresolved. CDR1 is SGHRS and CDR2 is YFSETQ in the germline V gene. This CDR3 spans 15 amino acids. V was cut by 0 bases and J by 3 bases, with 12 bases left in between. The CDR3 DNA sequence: TGCGCCAGCAGCTTGGTGGGCAGTTCCGACACTGAAGCTTTCTTT. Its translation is CASSLVGSSDTEAFF.

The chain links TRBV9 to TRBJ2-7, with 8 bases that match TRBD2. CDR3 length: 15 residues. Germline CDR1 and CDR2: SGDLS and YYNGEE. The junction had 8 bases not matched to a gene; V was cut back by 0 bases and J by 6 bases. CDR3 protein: CASSVAQREFGEQYF. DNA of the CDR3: TGTGCCAGCAGCGTAGCCCAGCGGGAGTTCGGCGAGCAGTACTTC.

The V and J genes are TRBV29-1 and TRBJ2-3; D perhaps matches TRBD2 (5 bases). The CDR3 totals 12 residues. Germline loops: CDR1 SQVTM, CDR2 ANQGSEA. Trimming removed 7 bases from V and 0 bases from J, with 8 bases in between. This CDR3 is CSAGLSTDTQYF. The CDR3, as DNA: TGCAGCGCCGGACTGAGCACAGATACGCAGTATTTT.

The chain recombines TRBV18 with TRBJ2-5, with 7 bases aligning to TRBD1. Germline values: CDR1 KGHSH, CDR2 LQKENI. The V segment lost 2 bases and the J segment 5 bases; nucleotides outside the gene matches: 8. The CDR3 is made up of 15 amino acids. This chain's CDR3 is CASSPFEGAIETQYF. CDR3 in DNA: TGTGCCAGCTCACCATTTGAGGGGGCGATTGAGACCCAGTACTTC.

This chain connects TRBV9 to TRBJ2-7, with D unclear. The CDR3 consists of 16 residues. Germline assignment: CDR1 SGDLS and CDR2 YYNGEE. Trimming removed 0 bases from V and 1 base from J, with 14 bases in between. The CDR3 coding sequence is TGTGCCAGCAGCGTAGATCCCCTCCCCAGGTCCTACGAGCAGTACTTC. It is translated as CASSVDPLPRSYEQYF.

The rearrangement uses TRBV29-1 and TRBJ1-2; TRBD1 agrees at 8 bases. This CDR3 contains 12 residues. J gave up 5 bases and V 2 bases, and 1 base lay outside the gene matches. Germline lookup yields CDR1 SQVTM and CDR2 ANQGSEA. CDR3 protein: CSVERQGYGYTF. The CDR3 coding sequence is TGCAGCGTTGAAAGACAGGGGTATGGCTACACCTTC.

CDR3 loop: CASSLVREQYF. The CDR3 bases are TGTGCCAGCAGCTTGGTGCGCGAGCAGTACTTC. The chain has TRBV5-6 and TRBJ2-7, with D uncertain. Trimming pared 0 bases from V and 6 bases from J, leaving 4 bases between. The germline V gene encodes CDR1 SGHDT and CDR2 YYEEEE. The length of the CDR3 is 11 residues.

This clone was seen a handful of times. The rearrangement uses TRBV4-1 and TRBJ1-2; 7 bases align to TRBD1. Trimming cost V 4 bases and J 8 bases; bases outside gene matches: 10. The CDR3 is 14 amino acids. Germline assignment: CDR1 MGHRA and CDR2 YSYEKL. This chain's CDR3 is CASSLVQGSSGYTF. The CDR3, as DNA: TGCGCCAGCAGCCTCGTACAGGGGAGCTCAGGCTACACCTTC.

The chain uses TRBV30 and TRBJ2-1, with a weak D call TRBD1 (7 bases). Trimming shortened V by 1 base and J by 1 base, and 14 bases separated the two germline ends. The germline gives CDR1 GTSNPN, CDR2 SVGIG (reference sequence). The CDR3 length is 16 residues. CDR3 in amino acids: CAWSGLQGGSYNEQFF. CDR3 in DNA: TGTGCCTGGAGTGGACTCCAGGGGGGATCCTACAATGAGCAGTTCTTC.

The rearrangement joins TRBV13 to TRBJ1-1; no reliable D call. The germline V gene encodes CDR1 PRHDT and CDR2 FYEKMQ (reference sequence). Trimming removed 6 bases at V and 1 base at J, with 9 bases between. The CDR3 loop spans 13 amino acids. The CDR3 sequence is CASSSARNTEAFF. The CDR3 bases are TGTGCCAGCAGTAGTGCACGGAACACTGAAGCTTTCTTT.

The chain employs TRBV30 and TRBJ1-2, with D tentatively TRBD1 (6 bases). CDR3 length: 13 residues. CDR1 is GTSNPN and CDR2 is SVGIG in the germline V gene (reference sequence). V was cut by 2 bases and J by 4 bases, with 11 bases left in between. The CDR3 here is CAWSQGRGYGYTF. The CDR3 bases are TGTGCCTGGAGTCAGGGGCGAGGCTATGGCTACACCTTC.

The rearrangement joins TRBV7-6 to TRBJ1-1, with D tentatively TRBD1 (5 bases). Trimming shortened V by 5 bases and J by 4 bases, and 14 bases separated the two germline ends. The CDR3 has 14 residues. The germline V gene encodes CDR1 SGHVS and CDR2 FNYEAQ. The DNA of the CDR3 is TGTGCCAGCAGCCTCCTTCGGGGGGGCACTGAAGCTTTCTTT. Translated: CASSLLRGGTEAFF. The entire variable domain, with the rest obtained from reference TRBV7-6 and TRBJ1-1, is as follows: GAGVSQSPRYKVTKRGQDVALRCDPISGHVSLYWYRQALGQGPEFLTYFNYEAQQDKSGLPNDRFSAERPEGSISTLTIQRTEQRDSAMYRCASSLLRGGTEAFFGQGTRLTVV.

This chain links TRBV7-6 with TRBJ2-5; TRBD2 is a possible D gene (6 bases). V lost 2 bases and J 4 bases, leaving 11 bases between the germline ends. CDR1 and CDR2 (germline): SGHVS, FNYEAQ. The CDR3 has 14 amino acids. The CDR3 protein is CASSLQTGAETQYF. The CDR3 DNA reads TGTGCCAGCAGCTTACAAACGGGAGCAGAGACCCAGTACTTC. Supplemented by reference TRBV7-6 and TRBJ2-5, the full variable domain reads GAGVSQSPRYKVTKRGQDVALRCDPISGHVSLYWYRQALGQGPEFLTYFNYEAQQDKSGLPNDRFSAERPEGSISTLTIQRTEQRDSAMYRCASSLQTGAETQYFGPGTRLLVL.

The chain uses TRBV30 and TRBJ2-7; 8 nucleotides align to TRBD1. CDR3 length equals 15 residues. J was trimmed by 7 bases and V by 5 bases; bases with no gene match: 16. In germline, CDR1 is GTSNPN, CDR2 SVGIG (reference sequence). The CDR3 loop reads CAWEQGGGRGWEQYF. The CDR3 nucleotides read TGTGCCTGGGAACAGGGGGGCGGCCGGGGTTGGGAGCAGTACTTC.

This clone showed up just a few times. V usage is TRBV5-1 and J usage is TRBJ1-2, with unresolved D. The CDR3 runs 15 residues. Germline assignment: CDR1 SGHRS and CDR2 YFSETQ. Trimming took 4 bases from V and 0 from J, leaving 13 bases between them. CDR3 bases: TGCGCCAGCAGCCCAGGAACAGCCTCTAACTATGGCTACACCTTC. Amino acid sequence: CASSPGTASNYGYTF.

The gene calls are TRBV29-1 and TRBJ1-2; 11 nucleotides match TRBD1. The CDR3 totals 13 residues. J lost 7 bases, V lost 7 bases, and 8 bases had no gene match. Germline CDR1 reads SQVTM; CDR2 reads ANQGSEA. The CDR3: CSAPGQGERGYTF. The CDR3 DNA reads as TGCAGCGCTCCGGGACAGGGGGAGCGTGGCTACACCTTC.

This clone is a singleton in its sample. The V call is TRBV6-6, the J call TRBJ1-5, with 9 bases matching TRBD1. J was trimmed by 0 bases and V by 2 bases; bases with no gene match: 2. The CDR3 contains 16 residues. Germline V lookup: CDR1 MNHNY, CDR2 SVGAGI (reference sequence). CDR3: CASSYGTGNSNQPQHF. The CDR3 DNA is TGTGCCAGCAGTTACGGGACAGGGAATAGCAATCAGCCCCAGCATTTT.